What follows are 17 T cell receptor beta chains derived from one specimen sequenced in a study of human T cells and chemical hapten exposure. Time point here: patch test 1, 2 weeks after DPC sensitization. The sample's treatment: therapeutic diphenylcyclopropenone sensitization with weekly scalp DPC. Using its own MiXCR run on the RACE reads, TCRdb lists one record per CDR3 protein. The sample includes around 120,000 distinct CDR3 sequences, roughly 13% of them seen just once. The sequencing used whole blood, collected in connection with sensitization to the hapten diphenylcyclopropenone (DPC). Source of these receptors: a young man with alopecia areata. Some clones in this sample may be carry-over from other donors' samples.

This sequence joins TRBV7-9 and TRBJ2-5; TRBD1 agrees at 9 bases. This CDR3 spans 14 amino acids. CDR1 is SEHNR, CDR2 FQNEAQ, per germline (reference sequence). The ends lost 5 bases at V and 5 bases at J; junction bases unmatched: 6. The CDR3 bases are TGTGCCAGCAGCCTGCCGACAGGGGGGGAGACCCAGTACTTC. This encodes CASSLPTGGETQYF. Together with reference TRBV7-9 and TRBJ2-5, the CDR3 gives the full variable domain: DTGVSQNPRHKITKRGQNVTFRCDPISEHNRLYWYRQTLGQGPEFLTYFQNEAQLEKSRLLSDRFSAERPKGSFSTLEIQRTEQGDSAMYLCASSLPTGGETQYFGPGTRLLVL.

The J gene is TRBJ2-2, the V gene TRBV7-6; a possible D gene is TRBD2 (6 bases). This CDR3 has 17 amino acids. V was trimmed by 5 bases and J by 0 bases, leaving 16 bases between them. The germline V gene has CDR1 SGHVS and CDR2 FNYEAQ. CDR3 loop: CASSPRRGTANTGELFF. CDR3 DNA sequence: TGTGCCAGCAGCCCCCGCCGCGGGACTGCGAACACCGGGGAGCTGTTTTTT.

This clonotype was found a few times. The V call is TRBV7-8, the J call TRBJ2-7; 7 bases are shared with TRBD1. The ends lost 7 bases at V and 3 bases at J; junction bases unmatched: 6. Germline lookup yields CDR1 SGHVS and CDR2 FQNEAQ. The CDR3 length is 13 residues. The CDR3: CASNRDSRYEQYV. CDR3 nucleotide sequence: TGTGCCAGCAACAGGGACAGTCGCTACGAGCAGTACGTC.

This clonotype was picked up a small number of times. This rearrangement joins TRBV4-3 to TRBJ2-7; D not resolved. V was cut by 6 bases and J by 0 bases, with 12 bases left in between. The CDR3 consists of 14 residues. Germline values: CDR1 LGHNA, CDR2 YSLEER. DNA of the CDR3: TGCGCCAGCAGTAAATCTGCGAGCTCCTACGAGCAGTACGTC. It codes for CASSKSASSYEQYV.

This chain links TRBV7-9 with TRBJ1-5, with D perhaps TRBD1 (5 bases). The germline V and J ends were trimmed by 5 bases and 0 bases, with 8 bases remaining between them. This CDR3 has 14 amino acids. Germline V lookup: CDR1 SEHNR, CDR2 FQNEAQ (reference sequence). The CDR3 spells CASSEGNSNQPQHF. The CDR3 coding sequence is TGTGCCAGCAGCGAGGGGAATAGCAATCAGCCCCAGCATTTT.

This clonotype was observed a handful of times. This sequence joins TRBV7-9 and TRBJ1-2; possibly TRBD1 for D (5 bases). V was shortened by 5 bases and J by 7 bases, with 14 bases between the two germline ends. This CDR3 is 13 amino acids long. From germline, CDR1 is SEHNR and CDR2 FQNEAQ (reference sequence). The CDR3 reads CASSPRRGSGYTF. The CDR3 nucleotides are TGTGCCAGCAGCCCGAGGAGGGGCTCTGGCTACACCTTC.

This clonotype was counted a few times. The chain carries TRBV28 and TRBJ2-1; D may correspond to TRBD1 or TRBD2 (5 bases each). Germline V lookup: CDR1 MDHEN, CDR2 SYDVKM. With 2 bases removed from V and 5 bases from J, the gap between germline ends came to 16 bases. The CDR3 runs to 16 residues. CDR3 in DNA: TGTGCCAGCAGTTTAACGGGAACAGGTCGGGACAATGAGCAGTTCTTC. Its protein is CASSLTGTGRDNEQFF.

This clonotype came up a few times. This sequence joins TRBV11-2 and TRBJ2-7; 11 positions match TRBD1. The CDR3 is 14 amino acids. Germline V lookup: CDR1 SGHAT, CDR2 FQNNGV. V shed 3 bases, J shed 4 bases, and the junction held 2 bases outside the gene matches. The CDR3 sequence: CASSFGDRGYEQYF. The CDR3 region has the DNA TGTGCCAGCAGCTTCGGGGACAGGGGGTACGAGCAGTACTTC.

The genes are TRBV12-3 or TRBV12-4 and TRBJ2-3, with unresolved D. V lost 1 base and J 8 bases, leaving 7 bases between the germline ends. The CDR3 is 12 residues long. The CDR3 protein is CASSLVAPTQYF. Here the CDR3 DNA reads TGTGCCAGCAGTTTAGTAGCACCTACGCAGTATTTT.

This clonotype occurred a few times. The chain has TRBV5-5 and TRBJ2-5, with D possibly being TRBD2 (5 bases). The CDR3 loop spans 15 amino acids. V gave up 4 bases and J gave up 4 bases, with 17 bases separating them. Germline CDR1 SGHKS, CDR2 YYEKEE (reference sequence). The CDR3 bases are TGTGCCAGCAGCCGAGAACTAGTCTTTACAGAGACCCAGTACTTC. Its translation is CASSRELVFTETQYF.

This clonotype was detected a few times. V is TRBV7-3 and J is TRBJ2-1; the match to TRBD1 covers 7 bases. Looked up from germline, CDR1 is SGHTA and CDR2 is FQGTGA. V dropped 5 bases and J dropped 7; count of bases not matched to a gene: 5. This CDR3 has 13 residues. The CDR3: CASSPGQANEQFF. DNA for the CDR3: TGTGCCAGCAGCCCCGGACAGGCTAATGAGCAGTTCTTC.

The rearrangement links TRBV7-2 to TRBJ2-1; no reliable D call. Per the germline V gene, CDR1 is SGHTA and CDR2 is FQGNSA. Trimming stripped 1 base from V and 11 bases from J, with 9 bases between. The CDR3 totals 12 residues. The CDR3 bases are TGTGCCAGCAGCTTAGAATCCGGGCAGCAGTTCTTC. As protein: CASSLESGQQFF. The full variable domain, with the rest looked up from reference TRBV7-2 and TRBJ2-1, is GAGVSQSPSNKVTEKGKDVELRCDPISGHTALYWYRQSLGQGLEFLIYFQGNSAPDKSGLPSDRFSAERTGGSVSTLTIQRTQQEDSAVYLCASSLESGQQFFGPGTRLTVL.

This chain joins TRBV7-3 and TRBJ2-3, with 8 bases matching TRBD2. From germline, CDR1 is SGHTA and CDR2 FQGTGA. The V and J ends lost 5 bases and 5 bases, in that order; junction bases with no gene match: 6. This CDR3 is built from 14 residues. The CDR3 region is CASSIVAGRDTQYF. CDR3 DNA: TGTGCCAGCAGCATCGTAGCGGGGAGAGATACGCAGTATTTT.

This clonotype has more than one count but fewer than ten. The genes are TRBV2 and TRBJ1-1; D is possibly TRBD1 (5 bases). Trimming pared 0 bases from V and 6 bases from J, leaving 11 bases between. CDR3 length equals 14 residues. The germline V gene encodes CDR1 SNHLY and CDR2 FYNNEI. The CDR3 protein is CASSEARRGPEAFF. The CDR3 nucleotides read TGTGCCAGCAGTGAAGCGCGGCGGGGCCCTGAAGCTTTCTTT.

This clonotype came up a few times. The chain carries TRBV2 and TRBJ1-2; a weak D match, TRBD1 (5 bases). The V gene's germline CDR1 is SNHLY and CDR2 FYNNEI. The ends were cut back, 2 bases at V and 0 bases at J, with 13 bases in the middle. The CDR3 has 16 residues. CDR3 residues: CASSELWGQPNYGYTF. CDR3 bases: TGTGCCAGCAGTGAACTGTGGGGCCAACCTAACTATGGCTACACCTTC. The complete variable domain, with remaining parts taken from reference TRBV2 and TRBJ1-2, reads EPEVTQTPSHQVTQMGQEVILRCVPISNHLYFYWYRQILGQKVEFLVSFYNNEISEKSEIFDDQFSVERPDGSNFTLKIRSTKLEDSAMYFCASSELWGQPNYGYTFGSGTRLTVV.

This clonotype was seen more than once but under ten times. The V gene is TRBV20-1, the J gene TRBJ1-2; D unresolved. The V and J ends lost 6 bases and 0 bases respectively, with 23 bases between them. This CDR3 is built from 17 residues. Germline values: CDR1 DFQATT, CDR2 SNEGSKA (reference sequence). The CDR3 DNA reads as TGCAGTGCCCAAATTCCGAGACGGAATTCTCCTAACTATGGCTACACCTTC. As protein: CSAQIPRRNSPNYGYTF.

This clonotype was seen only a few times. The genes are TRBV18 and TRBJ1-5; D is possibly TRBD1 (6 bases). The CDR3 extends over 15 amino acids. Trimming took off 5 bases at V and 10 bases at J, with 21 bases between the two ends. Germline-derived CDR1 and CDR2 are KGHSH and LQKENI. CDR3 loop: CASSVQGSGSSPQHF. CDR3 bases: TGTGCCAGCTCAGTCCAGGGGAGTGGGAGCAGCCCCCAGCATTTT.